Listed here is a single T cell receptor (beta chain). Its matching antigen is unknown. This specimen belongs to a study of long-term antiretroviral therapy in people with HIV. Study context: Earliest sampling preceded the 2015 immediate-ART recommendation by about a decade.

With survey level as its setting, the immunoSEQ assay was v3.0. Assay used: immunoSEQ multiplex PCR; TCRdb lists only in-frame clones, some missing. The profile shows approximately 22,000 clones, around 84% of them singletons. Findings and limits, study-wide: Subsequent to ART, diversity was augmented yet persisted below that of transplant donor controls.

Per donor, a minimum of one pre-ART and a minimum of two post-ART PBMC samples were available. Before they underwent DNA extraction, samples held about 0.95-10 million cryopreserved PBMC. The receptor was isolated from a woman in her fifties or sixties with HIV. Sequenced material: unsorted PBMCs, taken 1.9 years after starting antiretroviral therapy.

CDR3 loop: CASSLSTGSGANVLTF. CDR3 sequence (DNA): TGTGCCAGCAGTTTATCGACAGGCTCTGGGGCCAACGTCCTGACTTTC. The V gene is TRBV27, the J gene TRBJ2-6; tentatively, D is TRBD1 (6 bases). The CDR3 length is 16 residues. CDR1 is MNHEY and CDR2 is SMNVEV in the germline V gene (reference sequence). V was clipped by 0 bases and J by 0 bases, with 6 bases between them. Complete variable domain (other parts from reference TRBV27 and TRBJ2-6): EAQVTQNPRYLITVTGKKLTVTCSQNMNHEYMSWYRQDPGLGLRQIYYSMNVEVTDKGDVPEGYKVSRKEKRNFPLILESPSPNQTSLYFCASSLSTGSGANVLTFGAGSRLTVL.